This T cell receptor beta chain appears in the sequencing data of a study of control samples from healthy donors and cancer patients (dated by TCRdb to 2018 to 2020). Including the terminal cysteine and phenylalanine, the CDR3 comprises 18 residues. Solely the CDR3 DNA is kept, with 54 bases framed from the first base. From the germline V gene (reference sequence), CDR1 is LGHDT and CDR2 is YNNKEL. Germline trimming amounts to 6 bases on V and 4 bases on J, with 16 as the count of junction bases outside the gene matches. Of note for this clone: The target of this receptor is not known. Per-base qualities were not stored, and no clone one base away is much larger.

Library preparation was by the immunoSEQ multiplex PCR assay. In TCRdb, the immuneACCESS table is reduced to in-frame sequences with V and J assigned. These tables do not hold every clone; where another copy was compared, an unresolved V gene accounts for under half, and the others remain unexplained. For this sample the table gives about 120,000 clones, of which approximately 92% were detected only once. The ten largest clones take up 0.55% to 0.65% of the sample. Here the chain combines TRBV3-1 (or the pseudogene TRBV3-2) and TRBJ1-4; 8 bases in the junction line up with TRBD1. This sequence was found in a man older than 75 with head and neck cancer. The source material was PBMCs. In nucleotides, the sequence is TGTGCCAGCAGTCCCGGACAGGGTGGAACAATGCGTAATGAAAAACTGTTTTTT. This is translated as CASSPGQGGTMRNEKLFF.